Listed below are T cell receptor beta chains from one sample, sequenced in a study of blood T cell repertoires in COVID-19. Sequenced by immunoSEQ multiplex PCR; TCRdb stores in-frame clones only, minus some. The table lists about 250,000 clones, roughly 86% of them singletons. What was sequenced was peripheral blood. Receptors were obtained from a woman in her fifties or sixties who had recovered from COVID-19. The CDR3 runs from the conserved cysteine through the conserved F or W. D genes are given only for firm matches. Not all rows give a size; the values are once, few, many and, for expanded clones, a class.

14 . . TRBJ1-1 TRBV9 TGTGCCAGCAGCGTAAGGAGGATGAACACTGAAGCTTTCTTT CASSVRRMNTEAFF
13 . . TRBJ1-2 TRBV7-9 TGTGCCAGCAGCTTAGATCAGGGATGGGGCTACACCTTC CASSLDQGWGYTF
14 . . TRBJ2-1 TRBV7-3 TGTGCCAGCAGCTTATTAGGAGGGGACAATGAGCAGTTCTTC CASSLLGGDNEQFF
14 . . TRBJ1-2 TRBV6-1 TGTGCCAGCAGTGATCTCGGGTTAACATATGGCTACACCTTC CASSDLGLTYGYTF
16 . TRBD2 TRBJ2-5 TRBV5-1 TGCGCCAGCAGCTTGGGCCTAGCGGGGGGTGAAGAGACCCAGTACTTC CASSLGLAGGEETQYF
15 . . TRBJ1-6 TRBV9 TGTGCCAGCAGCGTCGGGGGGCGGTATAATTCACCCCTCCACTTT CASSVGGRYNSPLHF
15 . TRBD1 TRBJ2-2 TRBV5-1 TGCGCCAGCAGCATACCACAGGGGGACACCGGGGAGCTGTTTTTT CASSIPQGDTGELFF
18 . TRBD2 TRBJ2-5 TRBV7-6 TGTGCCAGCAGCTTAGCCGGGACTAGCGGGGGAGGCCAAGAGACCCAGTACTTC CASSLAGTSGGGQETQYF
15 . TRBD2 TRBJ2-5 TRBV11-2 TGTGCCACCTCGGGACTAGCGGGGGCGTGGGAGACCCAGTACTTC CATSGLAGAWETQYF
15 few TRBD1 TRBJ1-4 TRBV5-1 TGCGCCAGCAGCTTGGTAGGACAGGGTGGCGAAAAACTGTTTTTT CASSLVGQGGEKLFF